Listed here is a single T cell receptor (beta chain). Its antigen is unidentified. The V gene's germline CDR1 is MGHRA and CDR2 YSYEKL. The CDR3 is 14 amino acids. V lost 4 bases to trimming and J lost 1 base, with 10 bases between them. This specimen comes from a study of T cell repertoires in cytomegalovirus infection. TCRdb analysed the reads with MiXCR anew, one entry per CDR3 protein. The sample comprises around 200,000 distinct CDR3 sequences, approximately 40% of which are singletons, and over 45% rests with the top ten. The TCR comes from a human donor in good health (CMV status not recorded). Some clones in this sample may be carry-over from other donors' samples. The chain is built from TRBV4-1 and TRBJ1-1; weak D call: TRBD1 (5 bases). The starting material was CD8+ T cells from cultured PBMCs, obtained from culture after CMV antigen stimulation. The chain's CDR3 is CASSLTDRNTEAFF. DNA for the CDR3: TGCGCCAGCAGCCTAACCGACAGGAACACTGAAGCTTTCTTT.